The rows below give T cell receptor beta chains drawn from one sample of a study of T cell repertoires in cytomegalovirus infection. Their specific antigens are unknown. Each CDR3 protein gets one entry after TCRdb re-called the reads with MiXCR. The repertoire has around 900,000 distinct CDR3 sequences, roughly 30% of them found once; the top ten carry roughly 13%. Source: cultured CD8+ T cells from PBMCs, taken from culture after CMV antigen stimulation. Source of these receptors: a human donor in good health (CMV status not recorded). Some clones in this sample may be carry-over from other donors' samples. The CDR3 runs from the conserved cysteine through the conserved F or W. The D gene is left open where the match is weak. Not all rows give a size; the values are once, few, many and, for expanded clones, a class.

D gene	V gene	clone size	J gene	CDR3 DNA	CDR3 protein
TRBD1	TRBV4-1	few	TRBJ2-2	TGCGCCAGCAGACAGGGGGAAAACACCGGGGAGCTGTTTTTT	CASRQGENTGELFF
.	TRBV12-3/TRBV12-4	.	TRBJ2-7	TGTGCCAGCAGTTTAGCGAGTGGGGAAGCCTCCTACGAGCAGTACTTC	CASSLASGEASYEQYF
TRBD1	TRBV4-1	.	TRBJ2-6	TGCGCCAGCAGCGGTCAACGGGACAGAACACGCTCTGGGGCCAACGTCCTGACTTTC	CASSGQRDRTRSGANVLTF
.	TRBV4-1	.	TRBJ1-2	TGCGCCAGCAGCCCTTGGGTAGGATCCTATGGCTACACCTTC	CASSPWVGSYGYTF
.	TRBV7-9	many	TRBJ2-1	TGTGCCAGCAGCCGCCGAGATGAGCAGTTCTTC	CASSRRDEQFF
TRBD2	TRBV7-8	.	TRBJ2-3	TGTGCCAGCAGCCCTCTATTAGCGGGGCCGGCCCCAGATACGCAGTATTTT	CASSPLLAGPAPDTQYF
TRBD1	TRBV7-9	few	TRBJ2-1	TGTGCCAGCAGCCAACGGGACAGGGGGCTGAACCATGAGCAGTTCTTC	CASSQRDRGLNHEQFF
.	TRBV9	few	TRBJ2-3	TGTGCCAGCAGCGTAACTGTTTTAGCTGCGGCAGATACGCAGTATTTT	CASSVTVLAAADTQYF
.	TRBV7-9	.	TRBJ1-2	TGTGCCAGCAGCTTAGAGTATGGTGCCGGCTACACCTTC	CASSLEYGAGYTF
.	TRBV5-4	few	TRBJ2-5	TGTGCCAGCAGCTTGCGGCTCCCCTTCCAAGAGACCCAGTACTTC	CASSLRLPFQETQYF
.	TRBV28	.	TRBJ2-2	TGTGCCAGCAGTTTACCACGACAGACCGACGGGGGAGAGCTGTTTTTT	CASSLPRQTDGGELFF
.	TRBV5-6	.	TRBJ1-2	TGTGCCAGCAGCCACCCTGGAGCGGTACCCCCACAACTCTATGGCTACACCTTC	CASSHPGAVPPQLYGYTF
TRBD1	TRBV7-2	many	TRBJ1-6	TGTGCCAGCAGCTTAGGGGACAGGGTGGATTCACCCCTCCACTTT	CASSLGDRVDSPLHF
.	TRBV7-6	.	TRBJ2-2	TGTGCCAGCAGCTTATTAGGGGACCGGGAGCTGTTTTTT	CASSLLGDRELFF
.	TRBV11-2	.	TRBJ2-7	TGTGCCAGCAGCCAGACTAGTCCGTACGAGCAGTACTTC	CASSQTSPYEQYF
TRBD1	TRBV19	.	TRBJ2-3	TGTGCCAGTAGTACCCTAGGGGTAACAGGGGATAGCACAGATACGCAGTATTTT	CASSTLGVTGDSTDTQYF
.	TRBV7-9	many	TRBJ2-1	TGTGCCAGCAGCTCCGGGGCCGAGCAGTTCTTC	CASSSGAEQFF
.	TRBV7-9	.	TRBJ1-5	TGTGCCAGCACCTTAGGAGAGGACAATCAGCCCCAGCATTTT	CASTLGEDNQPQHF
.	TRBV2	few	TRBJ1-3	TGTGCCAGCCTCAACCCGGGACACCGCTCTGGAAACACCATATATTTT	CASLNPGHRSGNTIYF
TRBD1	TRBV20-1	.	TRBJ2-7	TGCAGTGCTAGAGATCTCGGACAGGGAGACTACGAGCAGTACTTC	CSARDLGQGDYEQYF
.	TRBV7-9	few	TRBJ2-1	TGTGCCAGCAGCTTTAAGGCCGGGCGGATCAATGAGCAGTTCTTC	CASSFKAGRINEQFF
.	TRBV15	.	TRBJ2-2	TGTGCCACCAGCAGAGTTCCGAGGTTAAGAACGGACACCGGGGAGCTGTTTTTT	CATSRVPRLRTDTGELFF
.	TRBV12-3/TRBV12-4	many	TRBJ1-2	TGTGCCAGCAGTCCAGCAATCAACTATGGCTACACCTTC	CASSPAINYGYTF
TRBD1	TRBV7-9	few	TRBJ2-5	TGTGCCAGCAGCCCAGGACAGGGGCGGAAGACCCAGTACTTC	CASSPGQGRKTQYF
TRBD1	TRBV24-1	few	TRBJ1-4	TGTGCCACCAGTGATTTGCCCGACAGGGAAGAAGAAAAACTGTTTTTT	CATSDLPDREEEKLFF
.	TRBV5-4	few	TRBJ1-3	TGTGCCAGCAGCGCTTGGAGACAGACCTCTGGAAACACCATATATTTT	CASSAWRQTSGNTIYF
TRBD1	TRBV12-3/TRBV12-4	few	TRBJ1-1	TGTGCCAGCAGACAGGGGGCGAACACTGAAGCTTTCTTT	CASRQGANTEAFF
.	TRBV12-3/TRBV12-4	few	TRBJ1-2	TGTGCCAGCAGCCGTCGGACAGCCTATGGCTACACCTTC	CASSRRTAYGYTF
.	TRBV10-3	.	TRBJ1-1	TGTGCCATCAGTGAGATCGGGATGGGGGCGAACACTGAAGCTTTCTTT	CAISEIGMGANTEAFF
.	TRBV5-5	.	TRBJ2-7	TGTGCCAGCAGCTTTACTAGGTCCCTTTTGGAGCAGTACTTC	CASSFTRSLLEQYF
.	TRBV7-6	few	TRBJ2-2	TGTGCCAGCAGCCCTAGCGACACGAACACCGGGGAGCTGTTTTTT	CASSPSDTNTGELFF
TRBD1	TRBV14	few	TRBJ2-1	TGTGCCAGCAGCCTCGATTACAGGGGATCCGCCTACAATGAGCAGTTCTTC	CASSLDYRGSAYNEQFF
TRBD1	TRBV10-3	.	TRBJ2-6	TGTGCCATCACCGGGACAGGCTCTGGGGCCAACGTCCTGACTTTC	CAITGTGSGANVLTF
.	TRBV12-3/TRBV12-4	many	TRBJ1-2	TGTGCCAATCAGGTGGCCCAGGGCTACACCTTC	CANQVAQGYTF
.	TRBV24-1	.	TRBJ2-2	TGTGCCACCAGTGCAGGTCACGGGGAGCTGTTTTTT	CATSAGHGELFF
TRBD1	TRBV3-1	.	TRBJ1-2	TGTGCCAGCAGCCCGACAGGGGATCGGCCCCTCTATGGCTACACCTTC	CASSPTGDRPLYGYTF
TRBD1	TRBV4-1	.	TRBJ2-7	TGCGCCAGCAGCCAAAACAGGGGGAACTACGAGCAGTACTTC	CASSQNRGNYEQYF
.	TRBV7-9	.	TRBJ2-3	TGTGCCAGCAGCTTCACAGGGTCCTCCGAAGATACGCAGTATTTT	CASSFTGSSEDTQYF
.	TRBV14	few	TRBJ1-1	TGTGCCAGCAGCTCATCCTCGCATCGCTGGACTGAAGCTTTCTTT	CASSSSSHRWTEAFF
.	TRBV7-8	many	TRBJ1-5	TGTGCCAGCAGCCTGCTCACCAGTCAGCCCCAGCATTTT	CASSLLTSQPQHF
.	TRBV6-2/TRBV6-3	.	TRBJ2-1	TGTGCCGCAACCTCCCCAGGTACCTACAATGAGCAGTTCTTC	CAATSPGTYNEQFF
TRBD1	TRBV10-3	.	TRBJ1-2	TGTGCCATCAGTGAGTCGATTCTGGACAGGGGGAAGGAGCCTAACTATGGCTACACCTTC	CAISESILDRGKEPNYGYTF
.	TRBV7-2	many	TRBJ2-5	TGTGCCAGCAGCTTATCGCCCATGGCGGAGACCCAGTACTTC	CASSLSPMAETQYF
.	TRBV12-3/TRBV12-4	few	TRBJ2-5	TGTGCCAGCAGTGGTCCGGGGGAAGAGACCCAGTACTTC	CASSGPGEETQYF
TRBD1	TRBV6-2/TRBV6-3	many	TRBJ2-1	TGTGCCAGCAGGGAAGGACAGGGGGCCTACAATGAGCAGTTCTTC	CASREGQGAYNEQFF
TRBD2	TRBV15	few	TRBJ2-1	TGTGCCACCAGCAGGGACGGACTAGGGGATGAGCAGTTCTTC	CATSRDGLGDEQFF
.	TRBV19	.	TRBJ1-4	TGTGCCAGTAGTAGTGTAATGACCGGGACACAAAATGAAAAACTGTTTTTT	CASSSVMTGTQNEKLFF
.	TRBV12-3/TRBV12-4	.	TRBJ2-3	TGTGCTGTAGGGGCGACCCGATTCACCACAGATACGCAGTATTTT	CAVGATRFTTDTQYF
TRBD1	TRBV6-6	.	TRBJ2-2	TGTGCCAGCAGCCGAGGACAGGGTTTCACCGAGGAGCTGTTTTTT	CASSRGQGFTEELFF
TRBD2	TRBV2	.	TRBJ2-1	TGTGCCGGGGGTAGGGGCGCGGGGGGGCGGGATGAGCAGTTCTTC	CAGGRGAGGRDEQFF
TRBD2	TRBV2	.	TRBJ2-7	TGTGCCAGCTGGACGGGGGGCTACGAGCAGTACTTC	CASWTGGYEQYF
.	TRBV6-4	.	TRBJ2-7	TGTGCCAGCAGTGAGTTCCCAACCTACGAGCAGTACTTC	CASSEFPTYEQYF
.	TRBV27	few	TRBJ2-7	TGTGCCAGCAGTCCCGGGGCTAAATACGAGCAGTACTTC	CASSPGAKYEQYF
TRBD1	TRBV27	.	TRBJ1-3	TGTGCCAGCAGTAGTCAGGGGGCAGGGGACACCATATATTTT	CASSSQGAGDTIYF